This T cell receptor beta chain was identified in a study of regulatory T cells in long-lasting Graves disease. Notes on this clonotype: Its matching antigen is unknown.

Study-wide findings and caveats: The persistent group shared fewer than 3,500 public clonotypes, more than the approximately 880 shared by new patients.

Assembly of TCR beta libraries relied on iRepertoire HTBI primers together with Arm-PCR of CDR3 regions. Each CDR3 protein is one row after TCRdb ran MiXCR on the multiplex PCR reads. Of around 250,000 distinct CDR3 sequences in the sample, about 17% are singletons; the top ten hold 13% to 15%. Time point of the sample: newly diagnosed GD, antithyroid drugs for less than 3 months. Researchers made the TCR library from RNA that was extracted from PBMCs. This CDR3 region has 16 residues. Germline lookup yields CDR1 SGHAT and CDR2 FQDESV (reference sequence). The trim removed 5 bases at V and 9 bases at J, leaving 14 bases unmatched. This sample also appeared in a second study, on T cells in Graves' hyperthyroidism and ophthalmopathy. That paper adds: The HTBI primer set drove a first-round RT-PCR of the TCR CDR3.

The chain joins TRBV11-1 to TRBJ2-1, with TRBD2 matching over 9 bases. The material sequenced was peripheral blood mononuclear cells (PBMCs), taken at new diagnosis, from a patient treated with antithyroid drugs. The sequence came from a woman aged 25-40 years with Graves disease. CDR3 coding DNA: TGTGCCAGCAGCCAAGGTGACGGCGGGGGGGCCCGTGAGCAGTTCTTC. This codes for CASSQGDGGGAREQFF. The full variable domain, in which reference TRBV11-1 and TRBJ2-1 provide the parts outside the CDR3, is EAEVAQSPRYKITEKSQAVAFWCDPISGHATLYWYRQILGQGPELLVQFQDESVVDDSQLPKDRFSAERLKGVDSTLKIQPAELGDSAMYLCASSQGDGGGAREQFFGPGTRLTVL.